Sequencing of this T cell receptor (beta chain) was carried out in a study of response to subunit inactivated influenza vaccine. The table lists this clonotype with a few counts. Its antigen is currently unknown. Study results and limitations: The study's authors posited that every seasonal influenza vaccination enlists few new T cells.

Germline-derived CDR1 and CDR2 are LNHDA and SQIVND (reference sequence). The CDR3 is made up of 15 amino acids. Trimming stripped 3 bases from V and 2 bases from J, with 13 bases between. TCRdb reprocessed the RT-PCR reads via MiXCR and lists one record per CDR3 protein. Of about 160,000 distinct CDR3 sequences in the sample, 11% were seen once. This sequence joins TRBV19 and TRBJ1-2; D ambiguous. The input for sequencing was non-naive T cells sorted from PBMCs, taken 40 to 50 days after vaccination. The origin of this receptor is a man aged 45 to 65 who received an inactivated influenza vaccine. CDR3 bases: TGTGCCAGTAGTATTATAGACAAGCAGAACTATGGCTACACCTTC. It codes for CASSIIDKQNYGYTF.